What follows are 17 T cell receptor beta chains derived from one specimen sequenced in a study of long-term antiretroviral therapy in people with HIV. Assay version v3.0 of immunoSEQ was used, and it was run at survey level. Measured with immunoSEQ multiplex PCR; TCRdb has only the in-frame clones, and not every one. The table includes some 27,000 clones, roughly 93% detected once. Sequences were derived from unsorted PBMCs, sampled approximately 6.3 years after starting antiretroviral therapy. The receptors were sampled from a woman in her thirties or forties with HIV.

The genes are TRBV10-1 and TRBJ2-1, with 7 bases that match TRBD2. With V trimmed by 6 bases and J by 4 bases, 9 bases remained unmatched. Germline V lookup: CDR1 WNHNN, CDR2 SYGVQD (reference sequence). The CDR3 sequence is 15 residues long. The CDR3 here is CASSASGALYNEQFF. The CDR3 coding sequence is TGCGCCAGCAGCGCGAGCGGGGCCCTTTACAATGAGCAGTTCTTC.

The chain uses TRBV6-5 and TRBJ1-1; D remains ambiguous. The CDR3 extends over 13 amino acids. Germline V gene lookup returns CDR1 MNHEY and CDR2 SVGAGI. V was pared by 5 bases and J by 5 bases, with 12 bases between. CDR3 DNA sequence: TGTGCCAGCAGTCCCACTGTGGGGACTGAAGCTTTCTTT. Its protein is CASSPTVGTEAFF.

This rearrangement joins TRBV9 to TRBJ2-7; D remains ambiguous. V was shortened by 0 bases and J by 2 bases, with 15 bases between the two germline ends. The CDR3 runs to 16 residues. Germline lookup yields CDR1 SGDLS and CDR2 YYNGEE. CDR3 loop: CASSVEGKGLPYEQYF. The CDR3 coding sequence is TGTGCCAGCAGCGTAGAGGGAAAAGGGTTACCCTACGAGCAGTACTTC.

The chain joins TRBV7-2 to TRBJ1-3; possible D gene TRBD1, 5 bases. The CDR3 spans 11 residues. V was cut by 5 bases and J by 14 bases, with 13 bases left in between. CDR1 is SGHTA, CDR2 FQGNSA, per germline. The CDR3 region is CASSVGGALYF. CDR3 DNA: TGTGCCAGCAGCGTGGGAGGGGCCCTATATTTT.

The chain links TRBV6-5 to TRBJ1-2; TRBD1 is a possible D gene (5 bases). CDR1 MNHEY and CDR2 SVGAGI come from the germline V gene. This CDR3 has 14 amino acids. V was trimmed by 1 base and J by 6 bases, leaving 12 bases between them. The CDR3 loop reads CASSYLAGFDGYTF. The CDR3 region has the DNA TGTGCCAGCAGTTACTTGGCAGGGTTTGATGGCTACACCTTC.

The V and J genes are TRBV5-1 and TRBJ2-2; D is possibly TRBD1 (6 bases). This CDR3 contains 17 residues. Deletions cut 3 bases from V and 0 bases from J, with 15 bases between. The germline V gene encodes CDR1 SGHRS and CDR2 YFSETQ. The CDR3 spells CASSYYSTGSNTGELFF. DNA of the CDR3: TGCGCCAGCAGCTACTACTCGACAGGATCGAACACCGGGGAGCTGTTTTTT.

The CDR3 region is CASRHDTGAEGYTF. CDR3 DNA: TGTGCCAGCAGGCACGATACAGGGGCGGAGGGCTACACCTTC. The chain is built from TRBV9 and TRBJ1-2; the match to TRBD1 covers 7 bases. V was pared by 5 bases and J by 8 bases, with 12 bases of the junction left unmatched. This CDR3 contains 14 residues. Germline CDR1 reads SGDLS; CDR2 reads YYNGEE.

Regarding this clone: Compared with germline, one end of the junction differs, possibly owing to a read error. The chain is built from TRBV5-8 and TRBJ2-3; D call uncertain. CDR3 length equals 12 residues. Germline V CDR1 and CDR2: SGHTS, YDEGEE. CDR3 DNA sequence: TGTGCCAGCAGCTCCCGGGCCAGTCACCACCTTTTT. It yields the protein CASSSRASHHLF.

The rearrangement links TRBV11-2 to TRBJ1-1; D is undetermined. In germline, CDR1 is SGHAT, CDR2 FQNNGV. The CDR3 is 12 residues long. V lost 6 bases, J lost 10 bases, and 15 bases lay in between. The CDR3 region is CASSLGGFGAFF. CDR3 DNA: TGTGCCAGCAGTCTAGGTGGATTCGGAGCTTTCTTT. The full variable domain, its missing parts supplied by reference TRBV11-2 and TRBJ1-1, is EAGVAQSPRYKIIEKRQSVAFWCNPISGHATLYWYQQILGQGPKLLIQFQNNGVVDDSQLPKDRFSAERLKGVDSTLKIQPAKLEDSAVYLCASSLGGFGAFFGQGTRLTVV.

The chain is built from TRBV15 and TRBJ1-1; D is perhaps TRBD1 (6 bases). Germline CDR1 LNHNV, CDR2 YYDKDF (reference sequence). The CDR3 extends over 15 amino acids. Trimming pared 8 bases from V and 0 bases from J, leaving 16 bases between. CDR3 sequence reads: CATRGGSALNTEAFF. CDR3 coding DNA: TGTGCCACCCGCGGGGGCAGTGCCCTGAACACTGAAGCTTTCTTT.

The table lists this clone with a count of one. CDR3 loop: CAITLGQGAGEQFF. The CDR3 DNA reads as TGTGCCATCACCCTGGGACAGGGGGCGGGTGAGCAGTTCTTC. The V and J genes are TRBV10-3 and TRBJ2-1, with 12 bases fitting TRBD1. Germline V CDR1 and CDR2: ENHRY, SYGVKD. The V gene end was trimmed by 7 bases and the J gene end by 9 bases; junction bases not matched to a gene: 7. This CDR3 contains 14 residues.

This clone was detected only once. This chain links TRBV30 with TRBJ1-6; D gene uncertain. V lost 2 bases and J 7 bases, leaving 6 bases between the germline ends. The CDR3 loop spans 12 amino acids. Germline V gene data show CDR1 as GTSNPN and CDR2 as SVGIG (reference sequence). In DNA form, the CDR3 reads TGTGCCTGGAGTACGGGAAATTCACCCCTCCACTTT. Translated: CAWSTGNSPLHF.

This CDR3 is CSAEGGAYGYTF. In DNA form, the CDR3 reads TGCAGCGCCGAAGGGGGCGCCTATGGCTACACCTTC. The chain joins TRBV29-1 to TRBJ1-2; TRBD1 agrees at 7 bases. After removal of 7 bases from V and 4 bases from J, the junction contained 6 bases not matched to a gene. CDR3 size: 12 residues. CDR1 is SQVTM and CDR2 is ANQGSEA in the germline V gene.

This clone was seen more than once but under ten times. This CDR3 reads CASSVGGGPQETQYF. In nucleotides, the CDR3 is TGTGCCAGCAGCGTAGGGGGGGGTCCTCAAGAGACCCAGTACTTC. The rearrangement links TRBV9 to TRBJ2-5; 7 nucleotides line up with TRBD2. This CDR3 is 15 amino acids long. The trim removed 0 bases at V and 2 bases at J, leaving 4 bases unmatched. The germline CDR1 and CDR2 sequences are SGDLS and YYNGEE.

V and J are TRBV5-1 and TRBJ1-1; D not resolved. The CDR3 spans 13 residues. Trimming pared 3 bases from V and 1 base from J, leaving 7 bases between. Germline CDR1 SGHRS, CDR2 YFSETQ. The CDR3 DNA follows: TGCGCCAGCAGCTCGACACAGAACACTGAAGCTTTCTTT. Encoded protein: CASSSTQNTEAFF.

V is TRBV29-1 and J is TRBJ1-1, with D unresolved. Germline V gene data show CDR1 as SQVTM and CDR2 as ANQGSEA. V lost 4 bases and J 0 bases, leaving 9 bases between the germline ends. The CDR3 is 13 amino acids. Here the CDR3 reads CSVVVGMNTEAFF. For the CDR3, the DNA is TGCAGCGTTGTGGTGGGCATGAACACTGAAGCTTTCTTT. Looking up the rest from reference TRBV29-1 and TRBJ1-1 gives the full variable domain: SAVISQKPSRDICQRGTSLTIQCQVDSQVTMMFWYRQQPGQSLTLIATANQGSEATYESGFVIDKFPISRPNLTFSTLTVSNMSPEDSSIYLCSVVVGMNTEAFFGQGTRLTVV.

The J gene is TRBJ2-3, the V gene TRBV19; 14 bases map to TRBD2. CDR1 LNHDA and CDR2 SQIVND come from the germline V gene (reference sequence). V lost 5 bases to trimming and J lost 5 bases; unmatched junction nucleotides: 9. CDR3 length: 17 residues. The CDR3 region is CASSARLAGGPVDTQYF. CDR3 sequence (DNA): TGTGCCAGTAGTGCTAGACTAGCGGGGGGGCCGGTAGATACGCAGTATTTT. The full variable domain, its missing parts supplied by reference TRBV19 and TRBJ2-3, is DGGITQSPKYLFRKEGQNVTLSCEQNLNHDAMYWYRQDPGQGLRLIYYSQIVNDFQKGDIAEGYSVSREKKESFPLTVTSAQKNPTAFYLCASSARLAGGPVDTQYFGPGTRLTVL.